This T cell receptor beta chain comes out of a study of cytomegalovirus exposure and HLA in healthy donors. Findings and caveats of the study: Researchers catalogued some 160 TCR beta chains as cytomegalovirus-associated. A prior analysis recorded that most TCR beta V segments were productive about 90% or about 30% of the time.

PCR was performed using 60 Vbeta and 13 Jbeta primers. Libraries were prepared by immunoSEQ multiplex PCR; TCRdb keeps only in-frame clonotypes and omits some of them. The sample gives roughly 180,000 clones, around 75% of which show up once; around 3% is in the top ten. Germline assignment: CDR1 SNHLY and CDR2 FYNNEI. The ends lost 4 bases at V and 12 bases at J; junction bases unmatched: 7. The CDR3 is 13 amino acids. A single count supports this clone. Its target is not known. The sequence was obtained from a male donor in good health and CMV-seronegative. The V call is TRBV2, the J call TRBJ2-1; 9 nucleotides agree with TRBD2. Sequencing was performed on PBMCs. The CDR3, as DNA: TGTGCCAGCAGTGCCGCGGGAGGGGTTGTGCAGTTCTTC. Its translation is CASSAAGGVVQFF.